Shown below are 7 T cell receptor beta chains from a single sample sequenced in a study of cytomegalovirus exposure and HLA in healthy donors. PCR amplification relied on 60 Vbeta primers (plus 13 Jbeta primers). TCRdb's copy holds only in-frame clones and misses some; the assay was immunoSEQ multiplex PCR. The table lists under 55,000 clones, approximately 73% of them singletons. Sample: PBMCs. The receptors derive from a man between 18 and 29 years old in good health and CMV-seronegative.

The chain couples TRBV6-5 to TRBJ2-7, with 10 nucleotides matching TRBD2. Germline CDR1 is MNHEY and CDR2 is SVGAGI. V lost 6 bases and J lost 5; bases outside the gene matches: 4. The CDR3 is made up of 13 amino acids. CDR3 DNA sequence: TGTGCCAGCAGGGCTAGCGGGAGCAACGAGCAGTACTTC. Translated, it gives CASRASGSNEQYF.

The chain has TRBV29-1 and TRBJ1-1; 9 bases match TRBD1. This CDR3 is 14 amino acids long. The germline V gene has CDR1 SQVTM and CDR2 ANQGSEA. The V and J ends lost 6 bases and 1 base, in that order; junction bases with no gene match: 6. The CDR3 here is CSVHPGQGNTEAFF. For the CDR3, the DNA is TGCAGCGTCCATCCGGGACAGGGGAACACTGAAGCTTTCTTT.

The chain is built from TRBV6-1 and TRBJ2-5; D not resolved. Germline loops: CDR1 MNHNS, CDR2 SASEGT. CDR3 length: 12 residues. Trimming removed 3 bases at V and 4 bases at J, with 6 bases between. The CDR3 is CASSDLGETQYF. CDR3 sequence (DNA): TGTGCCAGCAGTGATCTCGGAGAGACCCAGTACTTC.

V and J are TRBV25-1 and TRBJ2-5; a possible D gene is TRBD2 (5 bases). The CDR3 spans 16 residues. CDR1 MGHDK and CDR2 SYGVNS come from the germline V gene. The germline V and J ends were trimmed by 2 bases and 4 bases, with 17 bases remaining between them. This CDR3 reads CASSETAGPTGETQYF. DNA for the CDR3: TGTGCCAGCAGTGAAACCGCGGGCCCGACGGGAGAGACCCAGTACTTC.

The chain combines TRBV15 with TRBJ2-3, with 8 bases matching TRBD2. Germline loops: CDR1 LNHNV, CDR2 YYDKDF (reference sequence). CDR3 length equals 14 residues. J gave up 4 bases and V 6 bases, and 6 bases lay outside the gene matches. The CDR3 is CATRRAGEADTQYF. CDR3 DNA sequence: TGTGCCACCAGACGAGCGGGAGAAGCAGATACGCAGTATTTT.

J is TRBJ1-1 and V is TRBV6-1, with D perhaps matching TRBD1 (6 bases). Germline assignment: CDR1 MNHNS and CDR2 SASEGT. V lost 2 bases and J 6 bases, leaving 13 bases between the germline ends. This CDR3 spans 14 amino acids. The DNA for the CDR3 is TGTGCCAGCAGTGAATGGGGGCAGGGACCTGAAGCTTTCTTT. Residues: CASSEWGQGPEAFF.

The V call is TRBV7-9, the J call TRBJ1-5; tentative D call: TRBD1 (6 bases). The V gene's germline CDR1 is SEHNR and CDR2 FQNEAQ (reference sequence). With 4 bases removed from V and 7 bases from J, the gap between germline ends came to 14 bases. This CDR3 is built from 14 residues. The CDR3 DNA sequence: TGTGCCAGCAGCTCCAGTGGGGGCGGACAGCCCCAGCATTTT. This translates into CASSSSGGGQPQHF. The complete variable domain, with remaining parts taken from reference TRBV7-9 and TRBJ1-5, reads DTGVSQNPRHKITKRGQNVTFRCDPISEHNRLYWYRQTLGQGPEFLTYFQNEAQLEKSRLLSDRFSAERPKGSFSTLEIQRTEQGDSAMYLCASSSSGGGQPQHFGDGTRLSIL.